Below are 11 T cell receptor beta chains sequenced from a single sample in a study of CD8 T cells in Susac syndrome. After extraction with the RNeasy kit, 0.5 to 1 ug of the RNA was reverse transcribed using random hexamers. Each CDR3 protein is one row after TCRdb ran MiXCR on the immunoSEQ multiplex PCR reads. The profile covers 250,000 to 300,000 distinct CDR3 sequences, with approximately 91% appearing a single time and approximately 0.2% taken by the ten largest. Input material: CD8+ T cells from PBMCs. The receptors originated from a human donor with multiple sclerosis.

This chain links TRBV20-1 with TRBJ1-3; D unresolved. The CDR3 sequence is 15 residues long. From germline, CDR1 is DFQATT and CDR2 SNEGSKA (reference sequence). Trimming shortened V by 4 bases and J by 0 bases, and 13 bases separated the two germline ends. Here the CDR3 reads CSATDIAYSGNTIYF. In DNA form, the CDR3 reads TGCAGTGCTACCGACATAGCCTACTCTGGAAACACCATATATTTT.

V and J are TRBV19 and TRBJ1-6; the match to TRBD1 covers 11 bases. Germline lookup yields CDR1 LNHDA and CDR2 SQIVND (reference sequence). This CDR3 spans 16 amino acids. V dropped 6 bases and J dropped 7; count of bases not matched to a gene: 8. The CDR3 spells CASRDRGPDGNSPLHF. CDR3 DNA: TGTGCCAGTAGGGACAGGGGGCCCGATGGGAATTCACCCCTCCACTTT.

The chain is built from TRBV14 and TRBJ1-5, with no clear D. The germline V gene encodes CDR1 SGHDN and CDR2 FVKESK. CDR3 length equals 13 residues. V gave up 2 bases and J gave up 4 bases, with 6 bases separating them. The CDR3 DNA reads TGTGCCAGCAGCCAATTTGGGAATCAGCCCCAGCATTTT. Translation gives CASSQFGNQPQHF.

The chain links TRBV29-1 to TRBJ2-1, with a possible D match to TRBD2 (5 bases). Trimming removed 7 bases from V and 5 bases from J, with 21 bases in between. Germline V gene data show CDR1 as SQVTM and CDR2 as ANQGSEA. This CDR3 region has 15 residues. This CDR3 is CSAPGIQPSHNEQFF. The CDR3 region has the DNA TGCAGCGCGCCGGGGATCCAGCCCTCTCACAATGAGCAGTTCTTC.

V usage is TRBV27 and J usage is TRBJ2-5; a weak D match, TRBD2 (7 bases). Germline V gene sequence: CDR1 MNHEY, CDR2 SMNVEV (reference sequence). CDR3 length: 13 residues. Deletions cut 8 bases from V and 2 bases from J, with 12 bases between. CDR3 coding DNA: TGTGCCAGCGGAGCGGGGACACAAGAGACCCAGTACTTC. Translated: CASGAGTQETQYF.

The rearrangement uses TRBV30 and TRBJ2-1; 8 nucleotides align to TRBD1. The junction had 4 bases not matched to a gene; V was cut back by 3 bases and J by 6 bases. Germline V lookup: CDR1 GTSNPN, CDR2 SVGIG (reference sequence). The CDR3 extends over 13 amino acids. The CDR3 reads CAWSRDRINEQFF. The DNA of the CDR3 is TGTGCCTGGAGCCGGGACAGGATCAATGAGCAGTTCTTC.

CDR3 in DNA: TGTGCCAGCAGTTACTCACTTGGGTACGAGCAGTACTTC. It specifies CASSYSLGYEQYF. V usage is TRBV6-6 and J usage is TRBJ2-7; D call uncertain. The germline V and J ends were trimmed by 0 bases and 4 bases, with 7 bases remaining between them. Germline V gene data show CDR1 as MNHNY and CDR2 as SVGAGI (reference sequence). CDR3 length equals 13 residues.

The chain combines TRBV2 with TRBJ2-7, with 11 bases lining up with TRBD2. This CDR3 is 14 amino acids long. V shed 4 bases and J 6 bases; nucleotides not matched to a gene: 5. CDR1 is SNHLY, CDR2 FYNNEI, per germline. DNA for the CDR3: TGTGCCAGCAGTGGTCTAGCGGGAGGTGGCGAGCAGTACTTC. It codes for CASSGLAGGGEQYF.

This clonotype was observed a handful of times. The gene calls are TRBV28 and TRBJ2-7, with TRBD2 matching 12 bases. CDR3 size: 14 residues. V lost 6 bases, J lost 4 bases, and 4 bases stayed unmatched. Germline values: CDR1 MDHEN, CDR2 SYDVKM. CDR3 sequence reads: CASRPGLAGYEQYF. The CDR3 DNA sequence: TGTGCCAGCAGACCCGGACTAGCGGGATACGAGCAGTACTTC.

This chain links TRBV19 with TRBJ1-1; D gene ambiguous. Looked up from germline, CDR1 is LNHDA and CDR2 is SQIVND (reference sequence). The CDR3 is made up of 12 amino acids. The V end lost 1 base, the J end lost 10 bases, and 10 bases lay between the germline ends. The CDR3 DNA follows: TGTGCCAGTAGTATAGTAAACGTCGGAGCTTTCTTT. This codes for CASSIVNVGAFF.

The chain carries TRBV20-1 and TRBJ2-3; D not resolved. Trimming cost V 4 bases and J 0 bases, with 11 bases left between them. The length of the CDR3 is 14 residues. Germline lookup yields CDR1 DFQATT and CDR2 SNEGSKA (reference sequence). Written as DNA, the CDR3 is TGCAGTGCTATAAGCGATAGTAGCACAGATACGCAGTATTTT. It codes for CSAISDSSTDTQYF.